This is a list of T cell receptor beta chains from one sample in a study of patients with pleural tuberculosis. One entry per CDR3 protein results from TCRdb running MiXCR on the reads. Of roughly 27,000 distinct CDR3 sequences in the sample, 18% were seen once. The source material was peripheral blood. The origin of the receptors is a human donor with pleural tuberculosis. CDR3s include the opening cysteine and the closing phenylalanine or tryptophan. A D gene is named only where the DNA matches it firmly. For some rows the clone size is stated as once, few or many, or as a class when expanded; others skip it.

CDR3 DNA: TGTGCCAGCAGTTTAGGCAGGGGCAAGCAGTACTTC
CDR3 protein: CASSLGRGKQYF
J gene: TRBJ2-7
clone size: many
V gene: TRBV6-1
D gene: .

CDR3 DNA: TGCAGCGTTGAGGGGGGTTGGACTGAAGCTTTCTTT
CDR3 protein: CSVEGGWTEAFF
J gene: TRBJ1-1
clone size: many
V gene: TRBV29-1
D gene: .

CDR3 DNA: TGCAGTGCTCCGAACCCTCATGGGGACACTGAAGCTTTCTTT
CDR3 protein: CSAPNPHGDTEAFF
J gene: TRBJ1-1
clone size: .
V gene: TRBV20-1
D gene: .

CDR3 DNA: TGTGCCACCAGTGACAGGACAGCCTTGACCTACAATGAGCAGTTCTTC
CDR3 protein: CATSDRTALTYNEQFF
J gene: TRBJ2-1
clone size: many
V gene: TRBV24-1
D gene: .

CDR3 DNA: TGTGCCAGCAGTTTGACCGGGACAGGAAACTACGAGCAGTACTTC
CDR3 protein: CASSLTGTGNYEQYF
J gene: TRBJ2-7
clone size: .
V gene: TRBV28
D gene: TRBD1

CDR3 DNA: TGTGCCAGCAGCCCCGCCGGGACAGAAAATGGCTACACCTTC
CDR3 protein: CASSPAGTENGYTF
J gene: TRBJ1-2
clone size: many
V gene: TRBV2
D gene: TRBD1

CDR3 DNA: TGTGCCAGTAGTATCGCATCACTAGCGGAGGATGAGCAGTTCTTC
CDR3 protein: CASSIASLAEDEQFF
J gene: TRBJ2-1
clone size: many
V gene: TRBV19
D gene: TRBD2

CDR3 DNA: TGCAGCACCCCACAGGGGGACTGGGGAGGCTACACCTTC
CDR3 protein: CSTPQGDWGGYTF
J gene: TRBJ1-2
clone size: many
V gene: TRBV29-1
D gene: TRBD1

CDR3 DNA: TGTGCCAGTAGTATCATCGCCGGGACTAGCGTCACCGGGGAGCTGTTTTTT
CDR3 protein: CASSIIAGTSVTGELFF
J gene: TRBJ2-2
clone size: few
V gene: TRBV19
D gene: TRBD2

CDR3 DNA: TGTGCCAGCAGCCAAGTTGCGGAGAACACCGGGGAGCTGTTTTTT
CDR3 protein: CASSQVAENTGELFF
J gene: TRBJ2-2
clone size: many
V gene: TRBV4-2
D gene: .

CDR3 DNA: TGTGCCAGCAGTTTATACGGTACGAACACTGAAGCTTTCTTT
CDR3 protein: CASSLYGTNTEAFF
J gene: TRBJ1-1
clone size: many
V gene: TRBV12-3/TRBV12-4
D gene: .

CDR3 DNA: TGCGCCAGCAGCTTCGGGGTCTTAGCCTCCTCCTACGAGCAGTACTTC
CDR3 protein: CASSFGVLASSYEQYF
J gene: TRBJ2-7
clone size: few
V gene: TRBV5-1
D gene: .

CDR3 DNA: TGTGCCATCTGGAATAGACTAGCGGATCGCAATGAGCAGTTCTTC
CDR3 protein: CAIWNRLADRNEQFF
J gene: TRBJ2-1
clone size: .
V gene: TRBV10-3
D gene: TRBD2

CDR3 DNA: TGTGCCAGCAGCTGGACAGGCGGAACTGAAGCTTTCTTT
CDR3 protein: CASSWTGGTEAFF
J gene: TRBJ1-1
clone size: many
V gene: TRBV5-6
D gene: TRBD1

CDR3 DNA: TGTGCCAGTAGTATAGAACCTTACTCGGACGATTTGAGGACCTACGAGCAGTACTTC
CDR3 protein: CASSIEPYSDDLRTYEQYF
J gene: TRBJ2-7
clone size: many
V gene: TRBV19
D gene: .

CDR3 DNA: TGTGCCAGCTCACCACAGGGACCAAATTCACCCCTCCACTTT
CDR3 protein: CASSPQGPNSPLHF
J gene: TRBJ1-6
clone size: many
V gene: TRBV18
D gene: .

CDR3 DNA: TGCGCCAGCAGCCAAGGTCAGGCCCGAAGGACTAGCGGGCGCAGGGAGCAGTTCTTC
CDR3 protein: CASSQGQARRTSGRREQFF
J gene: TRBJ2-1
clone size: many
V gene: TRBV4-1
D gene: TRBD2

CDR3 DNA: TGTGCCAGCAGCCCCCGACAGTCCACCGGAGGTTTACAGTTCTTC
CDR3 protein: CASSPRQSTGGLQFF
J gene: TRBJ2-1
clone size: many
V gene: TRBV5-5
D gene: .

CDR3 DNA: TGTGCCAGCAGCACTTCTGGACAGGGTCAAAACTATGGCTACACCTTC
CDR3 protein: CASSTSGQGQNYGYTF
J gene: TRBJ1-2
clone size: many
V gene: TRBV6-1
D gene: TRBD1

CDR3 DNA: TGTGCCACCAGCAGGACAGGATTTACAGTAGATACGCAGTATTTT
CDR3 protein: CATSRTGFTVDTQYF
J gene: TRBJ2-3
clone size: medium-sized
V gene: TRBV15
D gene: .

CDR3 DNA: TGTGCCAGCAGTCCACTCCCAGCGAGTGCGAATGAGCAGTTCTTC
CDR3 protein: CASSPLPASANEQFF
J gene: TRBJ2-1
clone size: many
V gene: TRBV27
D gene: .

CDR3 DNA: TGCGCCAGCAGCTCAGGGACAGGGGGCGGCTATGGCTACACCTTC
CDR3 protein: CASSSGTGGGYGYTF
J gene: TRBJ1-2
clone size: many
V gene: TRBV5-1
D gene: TRBD1

CDR3 DNA: TGTGCCAGCACCGTACGGGGGTTT
CDR3 protein: CASTVRGF
J gene: TRBJ2-3
clone size: many
V gene: TRBV6-1
D gene: .

CDR3 DNA: TGCAGCGTCCTCTTTATGACCATGAACACTGAAGCTTTCTTT
CDR3 protein: CSVLFMTMNTEAFF
J gene: TRBJ1-1
clone size: many
V gene: TRBV29-1
D gene: .

CDR3 DNA: TGCGCCAGCAGCCGGTCGGACAGGGGAGGCGGCAATCAGCCCCAGCATTTT
CDR3 protein: CASSRSDRGGGNQPQHF
J gene: TRBJ1-5
clone size: many
V gene: TRBV4-1
D gene: TRBD1

CDR3 DNA: TGTGCCAGCAATACCGGGACAGGGGAAGACGAGCAGTACTTC
CDR3 protein: CASNTGTGEDEQYF
J gene: TRBJ2-7
clone size: many
V gene: TRBV2
D gene: TRBD1

CDR3 DNA: TGTGCCAGCAGTTACTCGGGACAGATAATTGAAGCTTTCTTT
CDR3 protein: CASSYSGQIIEAFF
J gene: TRBJ1-1
clone size: medium-sized
V gene: TRBV6-2/TRBV6-3
D gene: TRBD1

CDR3 DNA: TGCTCCAGCAGTTTAAGGGCTCCAGCGCGACCCCAGCATTTT
CDR3 protein: CSSSLRAPARPQHF
J gene: TRBJ1-5
clone size: .
V gene: TRBV28
D gene: .

CDR3 DNA: TGTGCCAGCAGATACTTGACAGGGGTTAATGAAAAACTGTTTTTT
CDR3 protein: CASRYLTGVNEKLFF
J gene: TRBJ1-4
clone size: medium-sized
V gene: TRBV6-1
D gene: TRBD1

CDR3 DNA: TGTGCCAGCAGTTTTAGGCGGGGGGGTGAAGCTTTCTTT
CDR3 protein: CASSFRRGGEAFF
J gene: TRBJ1-1
clone size: medium-sized
V gene: TRBV27
D gene: .

CDR3 DNA: TGTGCCAGCAGCTTAGGGGGGGGACCTGAGCAGTTCTTC
CDR3 protein: CASSLGGGPEQFF
J gene: TRBJ2-1
clone size: many
V gene: TRBV7-2
D gene: TRBD2

CDR3 DNA: TGTGCCAGCAGTACTCCGGGACAGGGCCTAGCCGGAAAAGAGACCCAGTACTTC
CDR3 protein: CASSTPGQGLAGKETQYF
J gene: TRBJ2-5
clone size: many
V gene: TRBV25-1
D gene: TRBD1

CDR3 DNA: TGCGCCAGCAGCGCACAGGTGAAAAATGAAAAACTGTTTTTT
CDR3 protein: CASSAQVKNEKLFF
J gene: TRBJ1-4
clone size: many
V gene: TRBV5-1
D gene: .

CDR3 DNA: TGTGCCAGCAGTCGGACAGGGATGAACACTGAAGCTTTCTTT
CDR3 protein: CASSRTGMNTEAFF
J gene: TRBJ1-1
clone size: many
V gene: TRBV7-9
D gene: TRBD1

CDR3 DNA: TGTGCCACCAGTGACCGAGACGGATACGAGCAGTACTTC
CDR3 protein: CATSDRDGYEQYF
J gene: TRBJ2-7
clone size: many
V gene: TRBV24-1
D gene: .

CDR3 DNA: TGCGCCAGCGTAGGAGACGATGAGCAGTTCTTC
CDR3 protein: CASVGDDEQFF
J gene: TRBJ2-1
clone size: many
V gene: TRBV4-1
D gene: .

CDR3 DNA: TGCAGCCTGGGGGGCGGGACAGGGGAGGACACAGATACGCAGTATTTT
CDR3 protein: CSLGGGTGEDTDTQYF
J gene: TRBJ2-3
clone size: .
V gene: TRBV29-1
D gene: TRBD1

CDR3 DNA: TGCAGTGCTAGAGATAGCGGGGGGAGCACAGATACGCAGTATTTT
CDR3 protein: CSARDSGGSTDTQYF
J gene: TRBJ2-3
clone size: many
V gene: TRBV20-1
D gene: TRBD2

CDR3 DNA: TGTGCCAGCAGCCCCGAGGGACTCATCAGTGAGCAGTTCTTC
CDR3 protein: CASSPEGLISEQFF
J gene: TRBJ2-1
clone size: many
V gene: TRBV7-9
D gene: .

CDR3 DNA: TGCAGTGCTGGGGGGTGGGGGGCTGTCTACGAGCAGTACTTC
CDR3 protein: CSAGGWGAVYEQYF
J gene: TRBJ2-7
clone size: many
V gene: TRBV20-1
D gene: .